The 21 T cell receptor beta chains listed next were all sequenced from one sample in a study of CD8 T cells in ankylosing spondylitis. What these receptors recognize is not known. General observations from the study: Among TCR beta sequences, a motif of eight highly homologous variants appeared characteristic of ankylosing spondylitis blood.

One entry per CDR3 protein results from TCRdb running MiXCR on the 5' RACE reads. This table holds some 800,000 distinct CDR3 sequences, 12% found once. The sequenced sample was blood, either unsorted or a sorted T cell fraction (not recorded which). These receptors all stem from a male donor with ankylosing spondylitis.

There are many counts of this clonotype. The rearrangement links TRBV12-3 or TRBV12-4 to TRBJ2-7; the D is unclear. The CDR3 is made up of 13 amino acids. V shed 2 bases and J shed 4 bases, with 9 bases lying between them. CDR3 coding DNA: TGTGCCAGCAGTTTATACCAGATATACGAGCAGTACTTC. It encodes CASSLYQIYEQYF.

The chain combines TRBV7-2 with TRBJ2-4, with 8 positions matching TRBD1. Germline CDR1 and CDR2: SGHTA and FQGNSA. The trim removed 4 bases at V and 6 bases at J, leaving 5 bases unmatched. The CDR3 runs to 14 residues. CDR3 region: CASSSPTGGNIQYF. The CDR3 nucleotides read TGTGCCAGCAGCTCCCCAACAGGGGGAAACATTCAGTACTTC.

The chain couples TRBV6-1 to TRBJ2-1; a weak D match, TRBD1 (6 bases). The CDR3 length is 16 residues. The V and J ends lost 5 bases and 2 bases respectively, with 16 bases between them. Per germline, CDR1 MNHNS and CDR2 SASEGT. Here the CDR3 DNA reads TGTGCCAGCAGTCCCAGGGGACCAGAAGCCTACAATGAGCAGTTCTTC. Translation: CASSPRGPEAYNEQFF.

This sequence joins TRBV4-3 and TRBJ2-7, with D maybe TRBD1 (5 bases). The CDR3 covers 14 residues. V lost 0 bases and J lost 3, with 9 bases in between. The germline V gene has CDR1 LGHNA and CDR2 YSLEER. The CDR3 DNA reads as TGCGCCAGCAGCCAAGATGCAGGGAACTACGAGCAGTACTTC. This translates into CASSQDAGNYEQYF.

As for this clonotype: Germline and junction disagree at one end, which may indicate a read error. V is TRBV7-2 and J is TRBJ1-4; the match to TRBD1 covers 8 bases. The CDR3 consists of 15 residues. CDR1 is SGHTA and CDR2 is FQGNSA in the germline V gene. Here the CDR3 DNA reads TGTGCCAGCAGACCAGGGGGCGCAGCTAACGAAAAACTGTTTTTT. This sequence encodes CASRPGGAANEKLFF.

V and J are TRBV25-1 and TRBJ2-2; D tentatively fits TRBD1 or TRBD2 (6 bases each). V lost 1 base and J lost 3, with 12 bases in between. The germline V gene has CDR1 MGHDK and CDR2 SYGVNS. The CDR3 extends over 16 amino acids. CDR3 in DNA: TGTGCCAGCAGTGAATTGGGGGGCGCAGACACCGGGGAGCTGTTTTTT. Protein: CASSELGGADTGELFF.

The genes are TRBV5-1 and TRBJ1-2; D gene unclear. V was clipped by 0 bases and J by 4 bases, with 16 bases between them. The CDR3 extends over 16 amino acids. From germline, CDR1 is SGHRS and CDR2 YFSETQ. The CDR3 sequence: CASSLGSGLRSYGYTF. The CDR3, as DNA: TGCGCCAGCAGCTTGGGAAGCGGACTTAGGTCCTATGGCTACACCTTC.

This clonotype was detected ten times or more. The chain combines TRBV20-1 with TRBJ1-2; tentatively, D is TRBD1 (5 bases). The CDR3 spans 13 residues. Deletions cut 6 bases from V and 0 bases from J, with 11 bases between. Germline V gives CDR1 DFQATT, CDR2 SNEGSKA (reference sequence). DNA of the CDR3: TGCAGTGCGCGGGACGCGACTAACTATGGCTACACCTTC. Translation gives CSARDATNYGYTF.

The table lists this clonotype with many counts. V is TRBV4-3 and J is TRBJ1-2; possible D gene TRBD1, 5 bases. Trimming took off 0 bases at V and 5 bases at J, with 19 bases between the two ends. Germline V gene sequence: CDR1 LGHNA, CDR2 YSLEER. The CDR3 runs to 17 residues. The CDR3 here is CASSQDHRWDGIYGYTF. The CDR3 nucleotides read TGCGCCAGCAGCCAAGATCATAGGTGGGACGGCATATATGGCTACACCTTC.

This clonotype was counted a few times. V and J are TRBV5-1 and TRBJ2-1, with 8 bases matching TRBD2. CDR1 is SGHRS, CDR2 YFSETQ, per germline. Trimming took 6 bases from V and 0 from J; bases not matched to a gene: 5. The CDR3 totals 15 residues. CDR3 region: CASNSGARSYNEQFF. The CDR3 DNA follows: TGCGCCAGCAATAGCGGGGCCCGCTCCTACAATGAGCAGTTCTTC.

V usage is TRBV28 and J usage is TRBJ1-3; D is unresolved. CDR1 is MDHEN and CDR2 is SYDVKM in the germline V gene. Trimming left V 7 bases short and J 3 bases short, with 4 bases between. The CDR3 length is 11 residues. CDR3 DNA: TGTGCCAGCACTTATGGAAACACCATATATTTT. Translated: CASTYGNTIYF.

This clonotype was recorded a few times. The rearrangement joins TRBV7-3 to TRBJ1-4, with no clear D. This CDR3 is built from 13 residues. Trimming removed 5 bases from V and 8 bases from J, with 12 bases in between. Germline lookup yields CDR1 SGHTA and CDR2 FQGTGA. The CDR3 bases are TGTGCCAGCAGCCTCGGACCTTTAGAAAAACTGTTTTTT. Translation: CASSLGPLEKLFF.

This clonotype occurred many times. The gene calls are TRBV7-3 and TRBJ2-2; no reliable D call. The V end lost 1 base, the J end lost 3 bases, and 6 bases lay between the germline ends. Germline lookup yields CDR1 SGHTA and CDR2 FQGTGA. This CDR3 has 14 amino acids. CDR3 nucleotide sequence: TGTGCCAGCAGCTTAAGGCAGTACACCGGGGAGCTGTTTTTT. This gives the protein CASSLRQYTGELFF.

This clonotype was seen ten or more times. The chain links TRBV5-4 to TRBJ2-7; 7 bases are shared with TRBD1. The CDR3 has 14 amino acids. Germline V gene lookup returns CDR1 SGHNT and CDR2 YYREEE (reference sequence). Unmatched junction bases numbered 5, after V lost 3 bases and J lost 2 bases. CDR3 region: CASSSRQGTYEQYF. CDR3 DNA sequence: TGTGCCAGCAGCTCCCGACAGGGAACCTACGAGCAGTACTTC.

This clonotype showed up just a few times. The rearrangement joins TRBV29-1 to TRBJ1-5; a weak D match, TRBD1 (5 bases). CDR3 length equals 12 residues. The ends were cut back, 4 bases at V and 9 bases at J, with 13 bases in the middle. Germline assignment: CDR1 SQVTM and CDR2 ANQGSEA. The CDR3: CSVVGGTGPQHF. Written as DNA, the CDR3 is TGCAGCGTTGTGGGGGGTACGGGGCCCCAGCATTTT.

This clonotype has a handful of counts. The chain combines TRBV16 with TRBJ1-5, with D possibly matching TRBD1 (6 bases). The germline V gene has CDR1 KGHSY and CDR2 FQNENV. Between the trimmed V and J ends, which lost 0 bases and 11 bases, there was a span of 14 bases. The CDR3 totals 14 residues. The CDR3 DNA is TGTGCCAGCAGCCAATCACTGGGGGCCTTGGCCCAGCATTTT. Translation gives CASSQSLGALAQHF.

This clonotype was counted at least ten times. The chain combines TRBV20-1 with TRBJ2-7, with 13 bases matching TRBD2. CDR1 and CDR2 from the germline V gene are DFQATT and SNEGSKA (reference sequence). This CDR3 region has 16 residues. V dropped 2 bases and J dropped 7; count of bases not matched to a gene: 11. The DNA for the CDR3 is TGCAGTGCTAGATCACCGGGACTAGCGGGACCCCTGGAGCAGTACTTC. Translating it yields CSARSPGLAGPLEQYF.

This clonotype was seen more than once but under ten times. V gene TRBV24-1 combines with J gene TRBJ2-7, with 10 bases fitting TRBD2. V shed 4 bases and J 5 bases; nucleotides not matched to a gene: 4. The CDR3 is 14 residues long. Germline assignment: CDR1 KGHDR and CDR2 SFDVKD. CDR3 in amino acids: CATSEPSGSHEQYF. The CDR3 DNA sequence: TGTGCCACCAGTGAACCTAGCGGGAGCCACGAGCAGTACTTC.

As DNA, the CDR3 is TGTGCCAGCAGTTACCACCCCGGGACACCAACTACGGCGAACACTGAAGCTTTCTTT. Translating it yields CASSYHPGTPTTANTEAFF. The chain has TRBV6-5 and TRBJ1-1, with D tentatively TRBD1 (6 bases). This CDR3 is built from 19 residues. Germline lookup yields CDR1 MNHEY and CDR2 SVGAGI. Trimming pared 2 bases from V and 1 base from J, leaving 23 bases between.

The rearrangement joins TRBV20-1 to TRBJ2-7, with D perhaps matching TRBD1 (5 bases). V gave up 7 bases and J gave up 0 bases, with 19 bases separating them. This CDR3 region has 15 residues. In germline, CDR1 is DFQATT, CDR2 SNEGSKA (reference sequence). The CDR3 reads CSDKPRGGSSYEQYF. The CDR3 coding sequence is TGCAGTGATAAGCCAAGGGGCGGAAGCTCCTACGAGCAGTACTTC.

This clonotype was recorded at least ten times. The chain is built from TRBV20-1 and TRBJ2-5; 8 bases match TRBD1. The CDR3 has 14 amino acids. Germline values: CDR1 DFQATT, CDR2 SNEGSKA (reference sequence). J lost 5 bases, V lost 3 bases, and 8 bases had no gene match. CDR3 residues: CSASRTGRMETQYF. The CDR3, as DNA: TGCAGTGCTAGTCGGACAGGGAGAATGGAGACCCAGTACTTC.